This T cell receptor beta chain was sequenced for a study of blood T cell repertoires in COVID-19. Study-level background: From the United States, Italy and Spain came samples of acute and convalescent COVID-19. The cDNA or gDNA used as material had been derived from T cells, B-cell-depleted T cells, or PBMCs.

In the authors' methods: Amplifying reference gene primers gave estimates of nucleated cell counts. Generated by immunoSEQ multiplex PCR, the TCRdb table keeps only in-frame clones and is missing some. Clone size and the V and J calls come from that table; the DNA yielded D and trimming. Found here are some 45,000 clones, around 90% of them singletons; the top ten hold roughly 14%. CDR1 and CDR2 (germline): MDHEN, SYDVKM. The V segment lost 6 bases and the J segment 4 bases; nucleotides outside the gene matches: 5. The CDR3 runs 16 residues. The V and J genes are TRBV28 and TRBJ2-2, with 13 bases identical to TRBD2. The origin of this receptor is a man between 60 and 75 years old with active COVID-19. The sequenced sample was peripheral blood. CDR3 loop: CASRLAGGPVTGELFF. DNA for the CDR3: TGTGCCAGCAGACTAGCGGGAGGGCCCGTCACCGGGGAGCTGTTTTTT.